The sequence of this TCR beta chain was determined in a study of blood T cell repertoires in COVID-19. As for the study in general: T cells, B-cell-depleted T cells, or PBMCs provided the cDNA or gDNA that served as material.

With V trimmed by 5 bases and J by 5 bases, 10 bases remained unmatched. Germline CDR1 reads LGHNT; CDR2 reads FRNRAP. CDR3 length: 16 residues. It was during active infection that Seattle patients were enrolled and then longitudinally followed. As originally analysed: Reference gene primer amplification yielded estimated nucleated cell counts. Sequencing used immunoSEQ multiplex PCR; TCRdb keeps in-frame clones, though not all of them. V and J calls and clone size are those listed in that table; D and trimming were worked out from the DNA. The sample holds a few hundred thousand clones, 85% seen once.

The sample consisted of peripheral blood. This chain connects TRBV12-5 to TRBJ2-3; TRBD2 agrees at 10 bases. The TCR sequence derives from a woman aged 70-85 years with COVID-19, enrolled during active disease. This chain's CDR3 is CASGTPLAGVRDTQYF. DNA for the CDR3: TGTGCTAGTGGTACGCCCCTAGCGGGAGTCAGAGATACGCAGTATTTT. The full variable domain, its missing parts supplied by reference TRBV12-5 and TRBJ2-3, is DARVTQTPRHKVTEMGQEVTMRCQPILGHNTVFWYRQTMMQGLELLAYFRNRAPLDDSGMPKDRFSAEMPDATLATLKIQPSEPRDSAVYFCASGTPLAGVRDTQYFGPGTRLTVL.